This T cell receptor (beta chain) was profiled in a study of early T cells in non-severe SARS-CoV-2 infection. One entry per CDR3 protein results from TCRdb running MiXCR on the 5' RACE reads. The sample carries approximately 69,000 distinct CDR3 sequences, roughly 11% recorded once. Germline V gene sequence: CDR1 ENHRY, CDR2 SYGVKD. There are 13 residues in the CDR3. To note about this clonotype: Sequence at one end of the junction differs from germline and may be a read error.

This receptor was taken from an adult who was a healthcare worker with PCR-confirmed SARS-CoV-2 infection or an uninfected control (not recorded which). The sample was whole blood, taken at baseline. The gene calls are TRBV10-3 and TRBJ1-4; D is ambiguous. CDR3 region: CAISGTTNEKLFF. The CDR3 DNA reads TGCGCCATCAGTGGTACAACTAATGAAAAACTGTTTTTT.